The rows below give T cell receptor beta chains drawn from one sample of a study of OX40 agonist ivuxolimab in advanced cancers. TCRdb's copy holds only in-frame clones and misses some; the assay was immunoSEQ multiplex PCR. The sample lists some 30,000 clones, roughly 88% occurring once. Sequencing used CD4+ or CD8+ T cells sorted from blood, obtained in a trial of the OX40 agonist ivuxolimab. These receptors came from an adult with an advanced solid tumor such as melanoma, head and neck, liver or kidney cancer. Each CDR3 is given with its conserved first and last residue. D genes are given only for firm matches. Rows may omit the clone size; those that give it use once, few, many or a size class.

size: NA
D: TRBD2
V: TRBV28
J: TRBJ2-1
DNA: TGTGCCAGCAGTTCAACTAGCGGGAGTTATGAGCAGTTCTTC
CDR3: CASSSTSGSYEQFF

size: NA
D: NA
V: TRBV6-1
J: TRBJ2-7
DNA: TGTGCCAGCAGTGCCGTAGGGAAAAGGAGCCACGAGCAGTACTTC
CDR3: CASSAVGKRSHEQYF

size: few
D: NA
V: TRBV6-5
J: TRBJ2-7
DNA: TGTGCCAGCAGTGGTCACTTGATCGGCTACGAGCAGTACTTC
CDR3: CASSGHLIGYEQYF

size: NA
D: NA
V: TRBV4-1
J: TRBJ2-3
DNA: TGCGCCAGCAGCCAAGGCGAGGACACACATACGCAGTATTTT
CDR3: CASSQGEDTHTQYF

size: once
D: TRBD1
V: TRBV12-5
J: TRBJ2-1
DNA: TGTGCTAGTGGTTTAGACAGGGGTGTGGATGAGCAGTTCTTC
CDR3: CASGLDRGVDEQFF

size: NA
D: TRBD2
V: TRBV28
J: TRBJ2-7
DNA: TGTGCCAGCAGTGGTAGGACTAGCGGGAGCTACGAGCAGTACTTC
CDR3: CASSGRTSGSYEQYF

size: NA
D: NA
V: TRBV14
J: TRBJ2-2
DNA: TGTGCCAGCAGCCAATGGGGATGGACCTCCCTTAACACCGGGGAGCTGTTTTTT
CDR3: CASSQWGWTSLNTGELFF

size: NA
D: NA
V: TRBV2
J: TRBJ2-7
DNA: TGTGCCAGCAGTGATCGGCACCTACTTTACGAGCAGTACTTC
CDR3: CASSDRHLLYEQYF

size: few
D: TRBD2
V: TRBV14
J: TRBJ2-1
DNA: TGTGCCAGCAGCCCCCGAGCGGGAGGGAACGGTGAGCAGTTCTTC
CDR3: CASSPRAGGNGEQFF

size: once
D: TRBD1
V: TRBV5-1
J: TRBJ1-4
DNA: TGCGCCAGCAGCAACAGGGGAGGGGAAAAACTGTTTTTT
CDR3: CASSNRGGEKLFF

size: NA
D: NA
V: TRBV29-1
J: TRBJ2-7
DNA: TGCAGCGGCCTGTGGGGGTACGAGCAGTACTTC
CDR3: CSGLWGYEQYF

size: once
D: TRBD2
V: TRBV19
J: TRBJ2-1
DNA: TGTGCCAGTAGTCGGGCGGGAGGCGGAAATGAGCAGTTCTTC
CDR3: CASSRAGGGNEQFF

size: NA
D: TRBD1
V: TRBV14
J: TRBJ2-5
DNA: TGTGCCAGCAGCCCCAGACAGGGGGCAGAAAAAGAGACCCAGTACTTC
CDR3: CASSPRQGAEKETQYF

size: NA
D: NA
V: TRBV6-4
J: TRBJ1-2
DNA: TGTGCCAGCAATCAAGGGTCGGGCTATGGCTACACCTTC
CDR3: CASNQGSGYGYTF

size: NA
D: TRBD2
V: TRBV4-1
J: TRBJ2-7
DNA: TGCGCCAGCAGCAACAAGCCTGGTCGGCAGCGGGAGGAGCAGTACTTC
CDR3: CASSNKPGRQREEQYF

size: NA
D: NA
V: TRBV9
J: TRBJ1-3
DNA: TGTGCCAGCAGCGGAACAGTGGGCTCTGGAAACACCATATATTTT
CDR3: CASSGTVGSGNTIYF

size: few
D: NA
V: TRBV23-1
J: TRBJ2-6
DNA: TGCGCCAGCAGTCAATCTACCGGAAGCTCTGGGGCCAACGTCCTGACTTTC
CDR3: CASSQSTGSSGANVLTF

size: NA
D: NA
V: TRBV7-9
J: TRBJ2-3
DNA: TGTGCCAGCAGCTTACCAGATACGCAGTATTTT
CDR3: CASSLPDTQYF

size: NA
D: NA
V: TRBV19
J: TRBJ2-6
DNA: TGTGCCAGTAGTATCGGGGACACCGCCAGCTCTAGGGCCAACGTCCTGACTTTC
CDR3: CASSIGDTASSRANVLTF

size: NA
D: NA
V: TRBV6-5
J: TRBJ1-1
DNA: TGTGCCAGCAGTTACGGTGAGGGGGACACTGAAGCTTTCTTT
CDR3: CASSYGEGDTEAFF

size: once
D: NA
V: TRBV6-5
J: TRBJ2-5
DNA: TGTGCCAGCAGTCAACGGACCCGTTGGGAGACCCAGTACTTC
CDR3: CASSQRTRWETQYF

size: few
D: NA
V: TRBV28
J: TRBJ2-7
DNA: TGTGCCAGCAGTTTCGGGAACGAGCAGTACTTC
CDR3: CASSFGNEQYF

size: NA
D: TRBD1
V: TRBV27
J: TRBJ2-1
DNA: TGTGCCAGCAGTGCGATGCGGACAGGGGACTGGAAAGGGGAGCAGTTCTTC
CDR3: CASSAMRTGDWKGEQFF

size: once
D: NA
V: TRBV5-1
J: TRBJ2-7
DNA: TGCGCCAGCAGCTTCAGGGGATACGAGCAGTACTTC
CDR3: CASSFRGYEQYF

size: NA
D: NA
V: TRBV6-1
J: TRBJ2-7
DNA: TGTGCCAGCAGCCTACAGGGCTCCTACGAGCAGTACTTC
CDR3: CASSLQGSYEQYF

size: NA
D: TRBD2
V: TRBV30
J: TRBJ2-5
DNA: TGTGCCTGGAGCGACGTTTTCGGGAGGAAAGAGACCCAGTACTTC
CDR3: CAWSDVFGRKETQYF

size: NA
D: TRBD1
V: TRBV7-9
J: TRBJ1-1
DNA: TGTGCCAGCAGCCATGGACAGGGGGTGGTCGGAAACACTGAAGCTTTCTTT
CDR3: CASSHGQGVVGNTEAFF